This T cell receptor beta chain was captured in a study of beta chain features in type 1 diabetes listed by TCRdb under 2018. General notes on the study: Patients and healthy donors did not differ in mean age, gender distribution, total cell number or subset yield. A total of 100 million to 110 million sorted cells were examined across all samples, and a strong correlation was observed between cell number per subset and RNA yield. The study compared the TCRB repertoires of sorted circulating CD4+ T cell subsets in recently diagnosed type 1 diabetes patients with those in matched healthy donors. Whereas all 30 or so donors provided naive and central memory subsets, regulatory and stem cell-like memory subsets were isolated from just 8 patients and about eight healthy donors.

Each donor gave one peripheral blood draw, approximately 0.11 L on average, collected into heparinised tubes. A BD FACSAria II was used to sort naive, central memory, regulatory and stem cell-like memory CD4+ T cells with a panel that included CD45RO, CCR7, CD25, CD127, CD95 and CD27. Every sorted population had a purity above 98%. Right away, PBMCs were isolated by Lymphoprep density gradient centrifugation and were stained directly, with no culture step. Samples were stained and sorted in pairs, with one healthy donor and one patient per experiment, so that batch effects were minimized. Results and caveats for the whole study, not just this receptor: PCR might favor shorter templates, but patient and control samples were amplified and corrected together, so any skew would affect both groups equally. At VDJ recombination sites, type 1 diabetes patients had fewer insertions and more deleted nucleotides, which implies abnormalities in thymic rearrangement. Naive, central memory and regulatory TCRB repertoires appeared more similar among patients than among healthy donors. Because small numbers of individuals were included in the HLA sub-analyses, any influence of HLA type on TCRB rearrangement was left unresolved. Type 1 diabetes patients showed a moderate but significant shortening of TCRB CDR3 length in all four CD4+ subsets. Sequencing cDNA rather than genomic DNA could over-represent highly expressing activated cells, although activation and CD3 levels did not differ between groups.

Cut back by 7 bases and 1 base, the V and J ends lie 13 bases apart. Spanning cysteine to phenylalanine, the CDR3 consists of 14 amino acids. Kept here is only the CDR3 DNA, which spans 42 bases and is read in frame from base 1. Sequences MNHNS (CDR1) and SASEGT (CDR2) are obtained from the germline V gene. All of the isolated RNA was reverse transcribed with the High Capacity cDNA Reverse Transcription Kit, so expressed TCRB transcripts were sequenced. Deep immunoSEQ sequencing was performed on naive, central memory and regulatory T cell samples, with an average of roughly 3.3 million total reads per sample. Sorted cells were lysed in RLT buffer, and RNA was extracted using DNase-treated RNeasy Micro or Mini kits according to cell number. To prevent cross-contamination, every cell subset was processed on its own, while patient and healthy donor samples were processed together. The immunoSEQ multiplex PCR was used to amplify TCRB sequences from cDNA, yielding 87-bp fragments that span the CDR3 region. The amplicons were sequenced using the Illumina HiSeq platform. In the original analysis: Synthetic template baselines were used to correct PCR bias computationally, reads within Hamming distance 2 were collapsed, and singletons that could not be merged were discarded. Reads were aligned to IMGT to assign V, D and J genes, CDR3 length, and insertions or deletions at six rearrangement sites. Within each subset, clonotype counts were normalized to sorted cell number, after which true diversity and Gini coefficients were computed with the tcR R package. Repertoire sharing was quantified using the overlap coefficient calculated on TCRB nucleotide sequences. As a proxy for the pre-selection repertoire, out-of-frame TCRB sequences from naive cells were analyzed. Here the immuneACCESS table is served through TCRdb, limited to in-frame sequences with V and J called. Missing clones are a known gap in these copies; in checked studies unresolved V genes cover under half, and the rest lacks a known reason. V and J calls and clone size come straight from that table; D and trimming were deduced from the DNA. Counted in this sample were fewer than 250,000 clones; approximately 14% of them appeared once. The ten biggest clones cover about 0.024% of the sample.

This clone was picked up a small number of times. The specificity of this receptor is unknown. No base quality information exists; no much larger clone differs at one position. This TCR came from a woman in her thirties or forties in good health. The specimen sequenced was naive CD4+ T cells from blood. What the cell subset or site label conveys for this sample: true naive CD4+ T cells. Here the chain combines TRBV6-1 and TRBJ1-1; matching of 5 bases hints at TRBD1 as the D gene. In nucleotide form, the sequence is TGTGCCAGCATGTTCGACAGAGAGAACACTGAAGCTTTCTTT. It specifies CASMFDRENTEAFF.